This T cell receptor beta chain was documented in a study of PD-1 blockade in classical Hodgkin lymphoma. Sequencing used immunoSEQ multiplex PCR; TCRdb keeps in-frame clones, though not all of them. In the table there are 40,000 to 65,000 clones, 86% of which are singletons. This CDR3 has 9 amino acids. Trimming removed 7 bases at V and 5 bases at J, with 0 bases between. CDR1 and CDR2 from the germline V gene are DFQATT and SNEGSKA (reference sequence). Broader study findings: Causes of the repertoire differences remain undefined, possibly disease activity or prior therapy. TCR diversity rose significantly by C4D1 in CD4+ but not CD8+ cells. Patients who responded completely had about the same baseline diversity as newly diagnosed patients.

Concerning this clone itself: Its matching antigen is unknown.

Sample time point: cycle 4 day 1 (C4D1), after 5 to 7 weeks of nivolumab. The patients all showed relapse after autologous stem cell transplantation, while their brentuximab vedotin exposure varied. Complete response, partial response or progressive disease was recorded as best response. The gene calls are TRBV20-1 and TRBJ2-6; D is ambiguous. The receptor was derived from a human donor with classical Hodgkin lymphoma. The sample in question was peripheral blood mononuclear cells (PBMCs), obtained before the fourth cycle of nivolumab. The CDR3 DNA sequence: TGCAGTGGGGCCAACGTCCTGACTTTC. This gives the protein CSGANVLTF.